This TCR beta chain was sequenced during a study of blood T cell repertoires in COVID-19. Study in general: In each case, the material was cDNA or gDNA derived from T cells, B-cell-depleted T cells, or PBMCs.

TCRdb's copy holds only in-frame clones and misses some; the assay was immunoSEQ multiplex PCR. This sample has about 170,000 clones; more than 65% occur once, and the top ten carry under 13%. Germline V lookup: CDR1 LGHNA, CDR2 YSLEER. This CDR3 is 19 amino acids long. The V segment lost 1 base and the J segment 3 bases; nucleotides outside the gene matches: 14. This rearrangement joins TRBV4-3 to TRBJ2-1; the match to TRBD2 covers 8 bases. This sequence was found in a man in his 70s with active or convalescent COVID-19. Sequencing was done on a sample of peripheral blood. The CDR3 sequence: CASSQGLTSGTPNYNEQFF. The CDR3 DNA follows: TGCGCCAGCAGCCAAGGATTAACTAGCGGAACACCCAACTACAATGAGCAGTTCTTC.